This is a list of T cell receptor beta chains from one sample in a study of identical twins. MiXCR was run by TCRdb on the 5' RACE reads, yielding one entry per CDR3 protein. The sample has some 630,000 distinct CDR3 sequences, 7% to 7.5% seen once. The data were also submitted as part of a second study, on yellow fever vaccine responses in identical twins.

The specimen was PBMCs. The receptors were sampled from a woman aged 18-29 years in good health. Both conserved end residues are part of each CDR3. The D gene is left open where the match is weak. Size is stated for part of the rows, as once, few or many counts, or as a class when the clone is expanded.

v_gene	d_gene	j_gene	abundance	CDR3nt	CDR3aa
TRBV20-1	TRBD1	TRBJ1-6	few	TGCAGTGCTCCCGGGACAGCCAGGGATTCACCCCTCCACTTT	CSAPGTARDSPLHF
TRBV7-9	.	TRBJ2-7	many	TGTGCCAGCAGCTTAGTCCCCTACGAGCAGTACTTC	CASSLVPYEQYF
TRBV11-2	TRBD2	TRBJ2-5	few	TGTGCCAGCAGCTCCAGAATGATCGCGGGGGGGCCGGATTTAGTTGAGACCCAGTACTTC	CASSSRMIAGGPDLVETQYF
TRBV2	TRBD2	TRBJ2-5	.	TGTGCCAGCAGTCGTATTCCGGGACTAGCAGAGACCCAGTACTTC	CASSRIPGLAETQYF
TRBV6-5	.	TRBJ2-1	many	TGTGCCAGCAGGGGCCAAGTTAATGAGCAGTTCTTC	CASRGQVNEQFF
TRBV5-1	.	TRBJ1-4	.	TGCGCCAGCAGCTTGGACCCGGCAACTAATGAAAAACTGTTTTTT	CASSLDPATNEKLFF
TRBV5-1	.	TRBJ2-1	few	TGCGCCAGCAGCCGGGACATCAATGAGCAGTTCTTC	CASSRDINEQFF
TRBV10-3	TRBD1	TRBJ2-2	few	TGTGCCATCAGTGACGGGACAGACGGAGCCGGGGAGCTGTTTTTT	CAISDGTDGAGELFF
TRBV5-1	TRBD2	TRBJ2-3	many	TGTGCCAGCAGTTTAGGTACTAGCGGGAGGACAGATACGCAGTATTTT	CASSLGTSGRTDTQYF
TRBV28	.	TRBJ1-3	many	TGTGCCAGCAGCTCCAGGGCCAACGGAAACACCATATATTTT	CASSSRANGNTIYF
TRBV5-1	TRBD2	TRBJ2-3	many	TGCGCCAGCAAGGATCCTAGCGGAACAGATACGCAGTATTTT	CASKDPSGTDTQYF
TRBV12-3/TRBV12-4	.	TRBJ2-2	many	TGTGCCAGCACTCCGAACACCGGGGAGCTGTTTTTT	CASTPNTGELFF
TRBV10-1	TRBD1	TRBJ2-5	few	TGCGCCACCGGCAGGGACAGATGGGCCCAGTACTTC	CATGRDRWAQYF
TRBV12-3/TRBV12-4	.	TRBJ1-1	many	TGTGCCAGCAGTTTAGGTGGAGGGGGAACTGAAGCTTTCTTT	CASSLGGGGTEAFF
TRBV20-1	.	TRBJ2-7	few	TGCAGTGCTAGGGATTGGGCAAGCCCATCCTACGAGCAGTACTTC	CSARDWASPSYEQYF
TRBV4-1	.	TRBJ2-7	few	TGCGCCAGCAGCCAAGGGCAGGGCCTGTCATACCGCGAGCAGTACTTC	CASSQGQGLSYREQYF
TRBV12-3/TRBV12-4	TRBD1	TRBJ1-5	.	TGTGCCAGCAGTTTAGCGTTAGCCCAGGGGGTTGGTCAGCCCCAGCATTTT	CASSLALAQGVGQPQHF
TRBV11-2	.	TRBJ2-7	.	TGTGCCAGCAGCCGACAGGGAGGGTCCTACGAGCAGTACTTC	CASSRQGGSYEQYF
TRBV2	.	TRBJ2-6	.	TGTGCCAGCAGTGCTGACGGCAGCTCTGGGGCCAACGTCCTGACTTTC	CASSADGSSGANVLTF
TRBV4-1	.	TRBJ2-3	many	TGCGCCAGCAGCCAAGATTTCGGTGGGAGAGCAGATACGCAGTATTTT	CASSQDFGGRADTQYF
TRBV11-2	TRBD2	TRBJ2-2	few	TGTGCCAGCAGCGTAGGACTAGTTACGGCCACCGGGGAGCTGTTTTTT	CASSVGLVTATGELFF
TRBV12-3/TRBV12-4	.	TRBJ2-7	few	TGTGCCAGCAGTTGGGACGAACCCCCCTACGAGCAGTACTTC	CASSWDEPPYEQYF
TRBV27	TRBD1	TRBJ1-2	.	TGTGCCAGCAGTTTATCGATTTGGGACAGGGCCTATGGCTACACCTTC	CASSLSIWDRAYGYTF
TRBV4-1	.	TRBJ1-2	few	TGCGCCAGCAGCCAAGATGGCGGAGGGGGGGACTATGGCTACACCTTC	CASSQDGGGGDYGYTF
TRBV12-3/TRBV12-4	.	TRBJ1-3	many	TGTGCCAGCGGGAAGGGAAACACCATATATTTT	CASGKGNTIYF
TRBV7-9	.	TRBJ1-2	.	TGTGCCAGCAGCCCTTTTCCCCGAAGACATGTCGATGGCTACACCTTC	CASSPFPRRHVDGYTF
TRBV12-3/TRBV12-4	TRBD1	TRBJ1-5	many	TGTGCCAGCAGTTTAAGGACAGGGTTAAACCAGCCCCAGCATTTT	CASSLRTGLNQPQHF
TRBV12-3/TRBV12-4	.	TRBJ1-2	few	TGTGCCAGCAGTCCCCAGCTCAGTCTCGGAGGGCATGGCTACACCTTC	CASSPQLSLGGHGYTF
TRBV27	TRBD2	TRBJ2-3	few	TGTGCCAGCAGACCGGGACTAGCGGGAGGTTCAGATACGCAGTATTTT	CASRPGLAGGSDTQYF
TRBV28	.	TRBJ2-7	many	TGTGCCAGCAGTATCCCGACTAGTTCCTACGAGCAGTACTTC	CASSIPTSSYEQYF
TRBV4-2	TRBD2	TRBJ2-3	many	TGTGCCAGCAGCCAGCAACAACTAGCGGCTAGCACAGATACGCAGTATTTT	CASSQQQLAASTDTQYF
TRBV27	.	TRBJ2-7	few	TGTGCCAGCAGTTTTGCCTCCTCAAACGAGCAGTACTTC	CASSFASSNEQYF
TRBV5-1	.	TRBJ2-3	many	TGCGCCAGCAGCTTGGTACACCCCGGGGATACGCAGTATTTT	CASSLVHPGDTQYF
TRBV10-3	.	TRBJ2-1	many	TGTGCCATCAGTGAGTCGATTGCAACGGATGAGCAGTTCTTC	CAISESIATDEQFF
TRBV20-1	.	TRBJ2-3	.	TGCAGTGCTAGACCCGTCCCCCTCACAGATACGCAGTATTTT	CSARPVPLTDTQYF
TRBV27	.	TRBJ2-5	few	TGTGCCAGCAGTTTACGGGGGTTGAGCCAAGAGACCCAGTACTTC	CASSLRGLSQETQYF
TRBV6-5	TRBD2	TRBJ2-5	few	TGTGCCAGCAGTTCTTCACTAGCGGGGCAAGAGACCCAGTACTTC	CASSSSLAGQETQYF
TRBV20-1	TRBD2	TRBJ2-7	few	TGCAGTGCTAGACTAGCGGGAGGGGACGAGCAGTACTTC	CSARLAGGDEQYF
TRBV5-1	.	TRBJ1-3	.	TGCGCCAGCAGCTTAAGGACACCAGGAAACACCATATATTTT	CASSLRTPGNTIYF
TRBV11-3	.	TRBJ1-1	.	TGTGCCAGCAGCGCCGTGGGCGTGTTGAACACTGAAGCTTTCTTT	CASSAVGVLNTEAFF
TRBV2	TRBD2	TRBJ2-1	.	TGTGCCAGCAGTGGTAGCGGGAGCGGCTATGAGCAGTTCTTC	CASSGSGSGYEQFF